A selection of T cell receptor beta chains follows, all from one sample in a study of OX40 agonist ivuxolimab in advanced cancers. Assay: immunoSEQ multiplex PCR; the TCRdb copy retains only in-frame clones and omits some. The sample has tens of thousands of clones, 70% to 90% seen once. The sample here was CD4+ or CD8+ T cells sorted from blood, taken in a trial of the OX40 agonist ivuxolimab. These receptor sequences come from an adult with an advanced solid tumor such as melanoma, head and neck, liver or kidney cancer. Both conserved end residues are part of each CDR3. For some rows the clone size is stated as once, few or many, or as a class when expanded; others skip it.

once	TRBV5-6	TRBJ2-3	CASSLGTTSGTQYF
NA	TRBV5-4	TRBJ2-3	CASRLAGGPQDTQYF
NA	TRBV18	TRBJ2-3	CASSPYSGADTQYF
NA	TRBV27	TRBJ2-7	CASSLGLAGPYEQYF
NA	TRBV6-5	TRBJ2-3	CASSSGWEHTDTQYF
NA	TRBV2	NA	CASSESWQDEQYF
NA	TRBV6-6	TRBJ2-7	CASSYSTGASEQYF
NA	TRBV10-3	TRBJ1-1	CAISESPTGMNTEAFF
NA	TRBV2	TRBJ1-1	CASRADRVVNTEAFF
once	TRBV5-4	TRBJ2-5	CASSPGKNRNMETQYF
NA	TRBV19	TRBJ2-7	CASSGGPYEQYF
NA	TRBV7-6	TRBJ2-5	CASSLQVGAVGETQYF
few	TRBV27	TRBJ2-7	CADQGVSYEQYF